This T cell receptor beta chain was retrieved from a study of blood T cell repertoires in COVID-19. On the study more broadly: COVID-19 samples, acute and convalescent, were from the United States, Italy and Spain. T cells, B-cell-depleted T cells, or PBMCs supplied cDNA or gDNA.

In the original analysis: Estimated nucleated cell counts came from reference gene primer amplification. Sequenced by immunoSEQ multiplex PCR; TCRdb stores in-frame clones only, minus some. The V and J calls and clone size are taken from that table; D and trimming were inferred from the DNA. Found here are about 200,000 clones, 80% to 85% of them singletons; the top ten hold about 27%. Sequenced: peripheral blood. This TCR was sampled from a man aged 35 to 55 with acute or convalescent COVID-19.

CDR3 sequence reads: CAISAFGGLAGVSEQFF. In DNA form, the CDR3 reads TGTGCCATCAGTGCCTTCGGGGGACTAGCGGGAGTGAGTGAGCAGTTCTTC. The chain is built from TRBV10-3 and TRBJ2-1, with TRBD2 matching over 14 bases. Germline V gene lookup returns CDR1 ENHRY and CDR2 SYGVKD. The CDR3 has 17 residues. Trimming at V came to 4 bases and at J to 9 bases, leaving 11 bases not matched to a gene.